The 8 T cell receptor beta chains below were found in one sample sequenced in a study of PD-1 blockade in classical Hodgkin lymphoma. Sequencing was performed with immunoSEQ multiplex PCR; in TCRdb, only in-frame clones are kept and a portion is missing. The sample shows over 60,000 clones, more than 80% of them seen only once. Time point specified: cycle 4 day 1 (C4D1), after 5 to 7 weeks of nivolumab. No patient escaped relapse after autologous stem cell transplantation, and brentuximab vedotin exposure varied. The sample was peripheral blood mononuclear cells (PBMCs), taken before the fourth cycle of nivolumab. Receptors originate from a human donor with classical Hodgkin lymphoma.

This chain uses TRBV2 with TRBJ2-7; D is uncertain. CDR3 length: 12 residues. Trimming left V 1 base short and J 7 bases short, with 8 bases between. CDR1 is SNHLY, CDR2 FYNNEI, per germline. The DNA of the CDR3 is TGTGCCAGCAGTGAAGAACGGTGGGAGCAGTACTTC. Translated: CASSEERWEQYF.

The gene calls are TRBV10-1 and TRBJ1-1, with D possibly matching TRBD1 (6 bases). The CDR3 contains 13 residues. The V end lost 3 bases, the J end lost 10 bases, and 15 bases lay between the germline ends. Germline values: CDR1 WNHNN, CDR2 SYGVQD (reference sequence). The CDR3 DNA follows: TGCGCCAGCAGTGAAGGAGGGGGGCCGGGAGCTTTCTTT. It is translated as CASSEGGGPGAFF.

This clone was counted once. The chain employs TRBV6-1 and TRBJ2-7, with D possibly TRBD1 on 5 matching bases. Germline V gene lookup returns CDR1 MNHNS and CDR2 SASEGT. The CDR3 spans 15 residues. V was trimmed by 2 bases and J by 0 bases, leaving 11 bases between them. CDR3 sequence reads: CASSEKHRLSYEQYF. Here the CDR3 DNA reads TGTGCCAGCAGTGAAAAACACAGGCTCTCCTACGAGCAGTACTTC.

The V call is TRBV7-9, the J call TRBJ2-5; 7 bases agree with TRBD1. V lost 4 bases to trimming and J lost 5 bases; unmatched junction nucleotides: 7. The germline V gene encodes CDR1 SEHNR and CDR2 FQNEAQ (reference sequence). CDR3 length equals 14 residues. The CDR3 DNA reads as TGTGCCAGCAGCTCCTCAGGGGGTAGGGAGACCCAGTACTTC. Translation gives CASSSSGGRETQYF.

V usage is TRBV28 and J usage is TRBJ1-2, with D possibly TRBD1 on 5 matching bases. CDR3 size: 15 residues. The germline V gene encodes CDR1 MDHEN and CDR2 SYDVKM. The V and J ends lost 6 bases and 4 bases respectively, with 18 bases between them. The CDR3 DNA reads TGTGCCAGCAGGACAGAAGCCTGGGGGGGCTATGGCTACACCTTC. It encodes CASRTEAWGGYGYTF.

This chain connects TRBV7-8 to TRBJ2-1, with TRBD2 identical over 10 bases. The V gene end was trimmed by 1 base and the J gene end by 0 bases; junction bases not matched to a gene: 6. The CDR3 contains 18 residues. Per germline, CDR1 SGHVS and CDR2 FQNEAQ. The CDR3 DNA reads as TGTGCCAGCAGCTTAGTAGCGGGGGGTATGGGCTCCTACAATGAGCAGTTCTTC. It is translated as CASSLVAGGMGSYNEQFF.

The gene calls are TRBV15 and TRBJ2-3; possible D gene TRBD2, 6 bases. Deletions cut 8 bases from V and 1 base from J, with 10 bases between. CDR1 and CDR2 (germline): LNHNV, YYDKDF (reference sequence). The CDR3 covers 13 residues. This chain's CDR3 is CATRGLGTDTQYF. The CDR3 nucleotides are TGTGCCACCCGGGGGTTGGGCACAGATACGCAGTATTTT.

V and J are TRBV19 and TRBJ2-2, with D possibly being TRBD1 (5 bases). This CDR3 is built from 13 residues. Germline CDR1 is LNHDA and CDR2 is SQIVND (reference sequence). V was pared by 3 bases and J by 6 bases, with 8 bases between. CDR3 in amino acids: CASSIRQSGELFF. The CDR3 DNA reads TGTGCCAGTAGTATTAGACAGTCCGGGGAGCTGTTTTTT.